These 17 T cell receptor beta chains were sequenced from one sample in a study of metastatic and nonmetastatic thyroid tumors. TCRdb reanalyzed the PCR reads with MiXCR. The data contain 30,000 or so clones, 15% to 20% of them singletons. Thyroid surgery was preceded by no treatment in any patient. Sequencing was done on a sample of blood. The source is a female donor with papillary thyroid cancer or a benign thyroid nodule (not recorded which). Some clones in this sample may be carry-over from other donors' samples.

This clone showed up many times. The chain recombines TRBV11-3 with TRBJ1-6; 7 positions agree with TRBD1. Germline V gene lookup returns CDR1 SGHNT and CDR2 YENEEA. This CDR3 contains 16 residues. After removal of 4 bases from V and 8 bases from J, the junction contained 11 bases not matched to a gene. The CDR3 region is CASSSRQGRGDSPLHF. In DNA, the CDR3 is TGTGCCAGCAGCTCCCGACAGGGCCGAGGGGATTCACCCCTCCACTTT.

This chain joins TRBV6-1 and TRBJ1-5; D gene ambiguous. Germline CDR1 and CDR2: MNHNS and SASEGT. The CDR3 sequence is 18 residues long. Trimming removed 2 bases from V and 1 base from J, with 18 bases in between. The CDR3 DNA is TGTGCCAGCAGTGAACAAACGCCTAGTCGGCGGAGCAATCAGCCCCAGCATTTT. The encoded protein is CASSEQTPSRRSNQPQHF.

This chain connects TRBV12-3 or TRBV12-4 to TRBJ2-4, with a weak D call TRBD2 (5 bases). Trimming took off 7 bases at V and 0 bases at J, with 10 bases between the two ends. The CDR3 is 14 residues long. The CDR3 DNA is TGTGCCAGCACTACAGCGGTAGCCAAAAACATTCAGTACTTC. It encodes CASTTAVAKNIQYF.

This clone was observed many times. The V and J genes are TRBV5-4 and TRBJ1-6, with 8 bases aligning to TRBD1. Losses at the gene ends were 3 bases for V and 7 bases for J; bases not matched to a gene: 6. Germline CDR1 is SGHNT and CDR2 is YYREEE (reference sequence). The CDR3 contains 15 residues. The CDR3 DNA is TGTGCCAGCAGCTCATTTACAGGGGGAAATTCACCCCTCCACTTT. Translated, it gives CASSSFTGGNSPLHF. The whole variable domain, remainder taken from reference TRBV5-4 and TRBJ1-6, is ETGVTQSPTHLIKTRGQQVTLRCSSQSGHNTVSWYQQALGQGPQFIFQYYREEENGRGNFPPRFSGLQFPNYSSELNVNALELDDSALYLCASSSFTGGNSPLHFGNGTRLTVT.

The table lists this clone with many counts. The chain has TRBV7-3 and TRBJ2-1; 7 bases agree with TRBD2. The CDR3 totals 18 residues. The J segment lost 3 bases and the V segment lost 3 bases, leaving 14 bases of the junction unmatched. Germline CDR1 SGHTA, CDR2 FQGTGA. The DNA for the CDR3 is TGTGCCAGCAGCTTTTTGACTAGCCCGACCCTGAGCTACAATGAGCAGTTCTTC. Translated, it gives CASSFLTSPTLSYNEQFF.

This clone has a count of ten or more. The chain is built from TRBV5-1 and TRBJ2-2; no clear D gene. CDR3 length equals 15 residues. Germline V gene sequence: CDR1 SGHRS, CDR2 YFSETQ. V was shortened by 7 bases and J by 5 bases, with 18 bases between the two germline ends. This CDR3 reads CASSHFGAETGELFF. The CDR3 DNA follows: TGCGCCAGCTCCCATTTCGGAGCTGAGACCGGGGAGCTGTTTTTT.

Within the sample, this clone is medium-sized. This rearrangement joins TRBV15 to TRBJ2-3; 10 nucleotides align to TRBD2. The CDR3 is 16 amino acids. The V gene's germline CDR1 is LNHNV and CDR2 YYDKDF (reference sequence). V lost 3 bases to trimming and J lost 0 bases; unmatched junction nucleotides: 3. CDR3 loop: CATSSSGGASTDTQYF. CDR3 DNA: TGTGCCACCAGCAGCAGCGGGGGGGCTAGCACAGATACGCAGTATTTT.

The CDR3 spells CASSLSTGHYGYTF. Here the CDR3 DNA reads TGTGCCAGCAGCTTATCGACGGGTCACTATGGCTACACCTTC. The V and J genes are TRBV7-2 and TRBJ1-2; the D is unclear. Trimming pared 2 bases from V and 3 bases from J, leaving 10 bases between. This CDR3 is 14 amino acids long. Germline-derived CDR1 and CDR2 are SGHTA and FQGNSA.

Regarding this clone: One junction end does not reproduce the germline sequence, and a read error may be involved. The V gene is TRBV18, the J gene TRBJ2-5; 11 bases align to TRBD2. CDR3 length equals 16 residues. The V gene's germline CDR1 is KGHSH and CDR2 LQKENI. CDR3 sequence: CASSPRLAGGVETQYF. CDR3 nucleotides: TGTGCCAGCTCACCGAGGCTAGCGGGGGGCGTAGAGACACAGTACTTC.

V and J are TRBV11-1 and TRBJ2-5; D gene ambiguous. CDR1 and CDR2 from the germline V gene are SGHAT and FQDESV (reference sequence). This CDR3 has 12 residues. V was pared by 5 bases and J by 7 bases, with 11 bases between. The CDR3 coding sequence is TGTGCCAGCAGCGTCCCTGGCGGGACCCAGTACTTC. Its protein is CASSVPGGTQYF.

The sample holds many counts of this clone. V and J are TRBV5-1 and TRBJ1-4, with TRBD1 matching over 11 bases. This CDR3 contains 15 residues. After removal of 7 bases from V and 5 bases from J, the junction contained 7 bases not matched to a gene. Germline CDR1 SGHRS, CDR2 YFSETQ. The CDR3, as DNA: TGCGCCAGCTCCGGTGGGACAGGGGGAAATGAAAAACTGTTTTTT. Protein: CASSGGTGGNEKLFF.

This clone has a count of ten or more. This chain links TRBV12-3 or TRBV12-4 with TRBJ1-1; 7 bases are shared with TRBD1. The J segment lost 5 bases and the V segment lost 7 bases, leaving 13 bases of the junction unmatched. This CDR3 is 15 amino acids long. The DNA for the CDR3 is TGTGCCAGCAACCCGACACAGGGGAGGGGGACTGAAGCTTTCTTT. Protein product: CASNPTQGRGTEAFF.

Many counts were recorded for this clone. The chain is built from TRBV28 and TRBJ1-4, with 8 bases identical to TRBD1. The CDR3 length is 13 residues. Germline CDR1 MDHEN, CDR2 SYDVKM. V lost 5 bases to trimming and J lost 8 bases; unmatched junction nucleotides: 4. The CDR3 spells CASSGQGREKLFF. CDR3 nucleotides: TGTGCCAGCAGTGGACAGGGTCGGGAAAAACTGTTTTTT. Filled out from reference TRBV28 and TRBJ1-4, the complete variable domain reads DVKVTQSSRYLVKRTGEKVFLECVQDMDHENMFWYRQDPGLGLRLIYFSYDVKMKEKGDIPEGYSVSREKKERFSLILESASTNQTSMYLCASSGQGREKLFFGSGTQLSVL.

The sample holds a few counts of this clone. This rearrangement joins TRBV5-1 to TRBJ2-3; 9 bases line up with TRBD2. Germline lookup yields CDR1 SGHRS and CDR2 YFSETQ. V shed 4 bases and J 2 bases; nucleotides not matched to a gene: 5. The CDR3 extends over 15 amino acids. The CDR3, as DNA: TGCGCCAGCAGCCAGCGGGGGGTTAACACAGATACGCAGTATTTT. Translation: CASSQRGVNTDTQYF. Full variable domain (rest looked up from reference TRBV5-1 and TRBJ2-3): KAGVTQTPRYLIKTRGQQVTLSCSPISGHRSVSWYQQTPGQGLQFLFEYFSETQRNKGNFPGRFSGRQFSNSRSEMNVSTLELGDSALYLCASSQRGVNTDTQYFGPGTRLTVL.

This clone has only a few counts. Here the CDR3 reads CASSYRGSGANVLTF. The CDR3 DNA follows: TGTGCCAGCAGTTACCGGGGTTCCGGGGCCAACGTCCTGACTTTC. The chain carries TRBV6-2 or TRBV6-3 and TRBJ2-6; D is possibly TRBD2 (5 bases). CDR3 length: 15 residues. V lost 2 bases, J lost 4 bases, and 9 bases lay in between. CDR1 and CDR2 (germline): MNHEY, SVGEGT.

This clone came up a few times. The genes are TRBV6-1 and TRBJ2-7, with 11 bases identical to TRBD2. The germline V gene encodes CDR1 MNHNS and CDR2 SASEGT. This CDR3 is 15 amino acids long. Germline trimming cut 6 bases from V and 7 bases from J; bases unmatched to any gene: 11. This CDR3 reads CASSHLTSGGGEQYF. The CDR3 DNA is TGTGCCAGCAGCCACCTAACTAGCGGGGGTGGGGAGCAGTACTTC.

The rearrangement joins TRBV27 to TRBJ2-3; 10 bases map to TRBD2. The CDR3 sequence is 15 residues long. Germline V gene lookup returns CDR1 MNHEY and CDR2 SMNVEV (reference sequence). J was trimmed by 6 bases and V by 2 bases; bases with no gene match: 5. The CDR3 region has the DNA TGTGCCAGCAGTTTAAGCGGGAGGGTCTTGGATACGCAGTATTTT. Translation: CASSLSGRVLDTQYF.